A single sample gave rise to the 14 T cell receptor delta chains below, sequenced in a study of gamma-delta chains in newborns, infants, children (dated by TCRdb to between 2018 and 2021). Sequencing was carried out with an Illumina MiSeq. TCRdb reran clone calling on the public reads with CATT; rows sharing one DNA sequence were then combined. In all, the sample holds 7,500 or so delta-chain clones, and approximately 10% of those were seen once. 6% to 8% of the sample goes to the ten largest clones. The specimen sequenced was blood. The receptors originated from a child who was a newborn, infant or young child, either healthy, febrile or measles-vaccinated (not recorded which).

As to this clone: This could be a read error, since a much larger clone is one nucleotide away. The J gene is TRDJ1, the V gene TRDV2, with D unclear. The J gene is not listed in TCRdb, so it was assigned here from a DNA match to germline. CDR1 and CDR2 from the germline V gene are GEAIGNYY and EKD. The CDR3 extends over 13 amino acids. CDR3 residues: CAGDPLDTDKLIF. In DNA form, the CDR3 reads TGTGCCGGTGACCCCCTGGACACCGATAAACTCATCTTT.

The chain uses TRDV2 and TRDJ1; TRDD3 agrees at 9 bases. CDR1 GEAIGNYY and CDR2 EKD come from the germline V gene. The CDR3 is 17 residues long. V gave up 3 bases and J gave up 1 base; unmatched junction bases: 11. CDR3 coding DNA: TGTGCCTGTGACCCGATAGTACTGGGGGACGCCACCGATAAACTCATCTTT. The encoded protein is CACDPIVLGDATDKLIF.

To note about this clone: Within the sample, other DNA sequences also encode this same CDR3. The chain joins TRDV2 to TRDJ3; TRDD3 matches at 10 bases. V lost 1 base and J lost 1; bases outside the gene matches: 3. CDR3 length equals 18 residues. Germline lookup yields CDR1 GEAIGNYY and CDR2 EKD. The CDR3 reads CACDTGGYASWDTRQMFF. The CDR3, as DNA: TGTGCCTGTGACACAGGGGGATACGCATCCTGGGACACCCGACAGATGTTTTTC.

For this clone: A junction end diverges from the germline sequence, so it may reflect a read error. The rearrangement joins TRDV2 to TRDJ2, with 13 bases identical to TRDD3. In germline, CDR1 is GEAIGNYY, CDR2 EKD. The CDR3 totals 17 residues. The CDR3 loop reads CARDELGDTLLTAQLFF. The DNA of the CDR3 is TGTGCCCGTGACGAACTGGGGGATACGCTTTTGACAGCACAACTCTTCTTT.

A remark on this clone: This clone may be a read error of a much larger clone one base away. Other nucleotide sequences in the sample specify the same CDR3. Here the CDR3 DNA reads TGTGCCTGTGACGGTCTGGGTGATACGTGGGATAAACTCATCTTT. It translates to CACDGLGDTWDKLIF. The chain is built from TRDV2 and TRDJ1; possible D gene TRDD3, 6 bases. With 3 bases removed from V and 5 bases from J, the gap between germline ends came to 18 bases. From germline, CDR1 is GEAIGNYY and CDR2 EKD. CDR3 length: 15 amino acids.

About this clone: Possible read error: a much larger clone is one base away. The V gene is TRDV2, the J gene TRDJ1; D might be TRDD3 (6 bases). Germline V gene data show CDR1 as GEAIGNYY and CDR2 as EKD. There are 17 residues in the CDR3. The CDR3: CARDTVAGDTGPDKLIF. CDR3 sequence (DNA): TGTGCCCGTGACACCGTGGCTGGGGACACGGGGCCCGATAAACTCATCTTT.

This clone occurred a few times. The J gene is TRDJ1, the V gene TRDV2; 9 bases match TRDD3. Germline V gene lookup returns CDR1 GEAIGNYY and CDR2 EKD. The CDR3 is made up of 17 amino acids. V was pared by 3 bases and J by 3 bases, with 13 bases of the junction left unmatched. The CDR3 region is CACDALGDLKRADKLIF. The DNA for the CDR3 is TGTGCCTGTGACGCCCTGGGGGATTTAAAAAGGGCCGATAAACTCATCTTT.

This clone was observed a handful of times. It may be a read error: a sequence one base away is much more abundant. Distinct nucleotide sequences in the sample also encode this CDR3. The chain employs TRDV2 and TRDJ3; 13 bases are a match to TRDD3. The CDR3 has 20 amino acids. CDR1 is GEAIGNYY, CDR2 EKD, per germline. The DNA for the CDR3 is TGTGCCTGTGACACCGTACTGGGGGATACGAGCTCCTGGGACACCCGACAGATGTTCTTC. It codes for CACDTVLGDTSSWDTRQMFF.

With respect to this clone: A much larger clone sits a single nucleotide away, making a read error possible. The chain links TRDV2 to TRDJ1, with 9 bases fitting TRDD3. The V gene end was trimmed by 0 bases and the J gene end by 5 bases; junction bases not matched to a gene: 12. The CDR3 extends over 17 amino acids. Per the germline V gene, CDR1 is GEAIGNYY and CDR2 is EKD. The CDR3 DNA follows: TGTGCCTGTGACACCGTCGTATACGCTGGGGGATCTGATAAACTCATCTTT. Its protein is CACDTVVYAGGSDKLIF.

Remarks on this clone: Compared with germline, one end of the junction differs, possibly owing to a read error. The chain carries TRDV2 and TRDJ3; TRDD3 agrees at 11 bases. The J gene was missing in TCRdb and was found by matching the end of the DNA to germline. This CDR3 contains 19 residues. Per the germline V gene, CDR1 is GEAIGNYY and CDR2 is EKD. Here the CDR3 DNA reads TGTGCCTGTGACACGTTGGGGGATACGGCCTCCTGGGACACCCGAAAGATGTTTTTC. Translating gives CACDTLGDTASWDTRKMFF.

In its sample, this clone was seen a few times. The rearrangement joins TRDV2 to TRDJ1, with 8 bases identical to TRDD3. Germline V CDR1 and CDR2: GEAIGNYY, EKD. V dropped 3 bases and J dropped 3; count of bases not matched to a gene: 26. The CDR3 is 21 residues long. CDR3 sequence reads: CACDPLPPQTGGLQLPDKLIF. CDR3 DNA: TGTGCCTGTGACCCTCTTCCGCCGCAGACTGGGGGGCTTCAATTGCCCGATAAACTCATCTTT.

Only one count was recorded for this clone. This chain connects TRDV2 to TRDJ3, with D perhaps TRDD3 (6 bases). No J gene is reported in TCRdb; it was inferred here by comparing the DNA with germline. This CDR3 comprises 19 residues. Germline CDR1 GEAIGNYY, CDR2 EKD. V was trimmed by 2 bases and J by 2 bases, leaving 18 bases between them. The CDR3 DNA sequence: TGTGCCTGTGACAAGGTGGGGGCCACCCCTCCCTGGGACACCCGACAGATGTTTTTC. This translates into CACDKVGATPPWDTRQMFF.

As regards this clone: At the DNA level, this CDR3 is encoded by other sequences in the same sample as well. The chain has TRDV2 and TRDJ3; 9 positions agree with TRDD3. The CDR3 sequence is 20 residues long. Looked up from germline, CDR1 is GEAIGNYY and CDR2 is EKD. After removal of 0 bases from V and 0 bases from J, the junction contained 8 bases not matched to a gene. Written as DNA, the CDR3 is TGTGCCTGTGACACCGTACTGGGGGACGCGAGCTCCTGGGACACCCGACAGATGTTTTTC. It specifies CACDTVLGDASSWDTRQMFF.

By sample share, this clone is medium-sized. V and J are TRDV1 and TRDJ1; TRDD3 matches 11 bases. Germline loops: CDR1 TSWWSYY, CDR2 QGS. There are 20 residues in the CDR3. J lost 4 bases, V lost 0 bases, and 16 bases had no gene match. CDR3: CALGELYPSYTGGYHDKLIF. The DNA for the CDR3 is TGTGCTCTTGGGGAACTATACCCTTCCTACACTGGGGGATATCACGATAAACTCATCTTT.